Below, 22 T cell receptor beta chains from the same sample are listed, as sequenced in a study of blood T cells in healthy people across ages. The use of a sample-barcoded 5' primer and a J-beta primer mix characterized a second PCR of roughly 7 to 11 cycles. Via MiXCR, TCRdb re-called the 5' RACE reads, giving one row per CDR3 protein. The sample lists about 1.1 million distinct CDR3 sequences, around two fifths occurring once. Source material: blood. Receptors originate from a man younger than 35 in good health.

The genes are TRBV20-1 and TRBJ1-2, with D perhaps matching TRBD1 (5 bases). V was clipped by 3 bases and J by 2 bases, with 10 bases between them. CDR3 size: 13 residues. Germline CDR1 reads DFQATT; CDR2 reads SNEGSKA (reference sequence). CDR3 bases: TGCAGTGCTAGGGGGACCGAAAACTATGGCTACACCTTC. Its protein product is CSARGTENYGYTF.

Many counts were recorded for this clonotype. The V call is TRBV7-9, the J call TRBJ1-2; D unresolved. The CDR3 is 14 amino acids. Germline V gene sequence: CDR1 SEHNR, CDR2 FQNEAQ (reference sequence). V lost 1 base and J lost 8, with 14 bases in between. The CDR3 DNA sequence: TGTGCCAGCAGCTTAGGACCTCCCCGGGAGGGCTACACCTTC. Amino acid sequence: CASSLGPPREGYTF.

Concerning this clonotype itself: Given a much more abundant clone one base away, this may be a read error. The V call is TRBV3-1, the J call TRBJ2-1, with 7 bases that match TRBD1. The CDR3 totals 15 residues. Losses at the gene ends were 4 bases for V and 6 bases for J; bases not matched to a gene: 9. Germline V gene sequence: CDR1 LGHDT, CDR2 YNNKEL (reference sequence). The CDR3 spells CASSRDEDRFNEQFF. CDR3 bases: TGTGCCAGCAGCCGAGATGAGGACAGGTTCAATGAGCAGTTCTTC.

The chain employs TRBV5-5 and TRBJ1-1; possible D gene TRBD1, 5 bases. The CDR3 is 15 amino acids. Trimming cost V 1 base and J 5 bases, with 15 bases left between them. Germline V CDR1 and CDR2: SGHKS, YYEKEE (reference sequence). The CDR3 DNA reads as TGTGCCAGCAGCTTGTCGGCGAACAAGGGGACTGAAGCTTTCTTT. This gives the protein CASSLSANKGTEAFF. Full variable domain (rest looked up from reference TRBV5-5 and TRBJ1-1): DAGVTQSPTHLIKTRGQQVTLRCSPISGHKSVSWYQQVLGQGPQFIFQYYEKEERGRGNFPDRFSARQFPNYSSELNVNALLLGDSALYLCASSLSANKGTEAFFGQGTRLTVV.

The chain recombines TRBV6-2 or TRBV6-3 with TRBJ1-5; 7 positions match TRBD1. CDR1 and CDR2 from the germline V gene are MNHEY and SVGEGT. V shed 5 bases and J 6 bases; nucleotides not matched to a gene: 13. The CDR3 consists of 16 residues. The CDR3 sequence: CASSHQTGRLAQPQHF. The CDR3 bases are TGTGCCAGCAGTCACCAGACAGGGAGGTTGGCTCAGCCCCAGCATTTT.

The chain recombines TRBV7-9 with TRBJ2-3; tentatively, D is TRBD2 (6 bases). Trimming cost V 5 bases and J 5 bases, with 11 bases left between them. CDR3 length: 13 residues. In germline, CDR1 is SEHNR, CDR2 FQNEAQ (reference sequence). CDR3 coding DNA: TGTGCCAGCAGCCCGACGGGGGTAGATACGCAGTATTTT. This encodes CASSPTGVDTQYF. Full variable domain (outside the CDR3, taken from reference TRBV7-9 and TRBJ2-3): DTGVSQNPRHKITKRGQNVTFRCDPISEHNRLYWYRQTLGQGPEFLTYFQNEAQLEKSRLLSDRFSAERPKGSFSTLEIQRTEQGDSAMYLCASSPTGVDTQYFGPGTRLTVL.

The chain recombines TRBV29-1 with TRBJ2-7; TRBD1 agrees at 7 bases. The V and J ends lost 5 bases and 1 base, in that order; junction bases with no gene match: 2. This CDR3 contains 12 residues. The V gene's germline CDR1 is SQVTM and CDR2 ANQGSEA. The CDR3 region has the DNA TGCAGCGTTTCGACAGGGTCCTACGAGCAGTACTTC. This encodes CSVSTGSYEQYF.

This clonotype has only a few counts. The V and J genes are TRBV27 and TRBJ2-1; 7 bases match TRBD1. The CDR3 is 18 residues long. The germline V gene encodes CDR1 MNHEY and CDR2 SMNVEV (reference sequence). V shed 3 bases, J shed 6 bases, and the junction held 17 bases outside the gene matches. The CDR3 nucleotides read TGTGCCAGCAGTTTGGGACAGACCTGGGAAAGGGCGGGCAATGAGCAGTTCTTC. It is translated as CASSLGQTWERAGNEQFF.

V is TRBV6-2 or TRBV6-3 and J is TRBJ2-7; TRBD1 matches 7 bases. The CDR3 extends over 11 amino acids. Germline values: CDR1 MNHEY, CDR2 SVGEGT. Trimming cost V 6 bases and J 7 bases; bases outside gene matches: 3. The DNA for the CDR3 is TGTGCCAGCAGACAGGGGATGGAGCAGTACTTC. This encodes CASRQGMEQYF.

This clonotype was picked up a small number of times. The genes are TRBV7-2 and TRBJ2-4, with D hard to call. The germline CDR1 and CDR2 sequences are SGHTA and FQGNSA. CDR3 length equals 14 residues. V lost 4 bases to trimming and J lost 0 bases, with 7 bases between them. This chain's CDR3 is CASSSSVAKNIQYF. The CDR3 bases are TGTGCCAGCAGCTCCAGTGTAGCCAAAAACATTCAGTACTTC.

The chain has TRBV6-1 and TRBJ1-4; possible D gene TRBD1, 6 bases. V dropped 6 bases and J dropped 5 bases, with 25 bases sitting between them. The CDR3 sequence is 18 residues long. In germline, CDR1 is MNHNS, CDR2 SASEGT. The CDR3 bases are TGTGCCAGCAGCCAAGAAAATGACGGACAGATCTCCAATGAAAAACTGTTTTTT. This gives the protein CASSQENDGQISNEKLFF.

This clonotype turned up a few times. This chain joins TRBV5-6 and TRBJ1-2; possible D gene TRBD1, 5 bases. This CDR3 contains 12 residues. V lost 9 bases, J lost 6 bases, and 15 bases lay in between. Per germline, CDR1 SGHDT and CDR2 YYEEEE. The CDR3 here is CATEIGADGYTF. CDR3 sequence (DNA): TGTGCCACCGAAATCGGGGCTGATGGCTACACCTTC.

This clonotype was observed a handful of times. V usage is TRBV13 and J usage is TRBJ2-5, with 8 nucleotides matching TRBD1. The CDR3 is 17 residues long. Germline assignment: CDR1 PRHDT and CDR2 FYEKMQ (reference sequence). The V gene end was trimmed by 1 base and the J gene end by 4 bases; junction bases not matched to a gene: 11. CDR3 loop: CASSLVRRQGTLETQYF. The CDR3 coding sequence is TGTGCCAGCAGCTTAGTTCGGAGACAGGGGACGTTAGAGACCCAGTACTTC.

This clonotype showed up just a few times. The junction departs from the called germline gene at one end, perhaps through a read error. In DNA form, the CDR3 reads TGTGCCAGCAGCGTAGAACATCGATCACCCCTCCATTTT. Residues: CASSVEHRSPLHF. The V gene is TRBV9, the J gene TRBJ1-6; no firm D call. CDR3 length equals 13 residues. Germline CDR1 SGDLS, CDR2 YYNGEE.

V gene TRBV14 combines with J gene TRBJ2-5; tentative D call: TRBD2 (5 bases). Deletions cut 3 bases from V and 1 base from J, with 12 bases between. Germline CDR1 SGHDN, CDR2 FVKESK. The CDR3 length is 15 residues. CDR3 sequence: CASSHLRGSQETQYF. The DNA of the CDR3 is TGTGCCAGCAGCCACCTTCGGGGAAGCCAAGAGACCCAGTACTTC.

The chain links TRBV20-1 to TRBJ1-1, with no clear D. Germline V gives CDR1 DFQATT, CDR2 SNEGSKA (reference sequence). Deletions cut 3 bases from V and 0 bases from J, with 8 bases between. The CDR3 is 13 residues long. The DNA for the CDR3 is TGCAGTGCTAGGGACCTCATGAACACTGAAGCTTTCTTT. Its protein product is CSARDLMNTEAFF.

This clonotype was picked up many times. The chain links TRBV20-1 to TRBJ2-5, with 7 bases identical to TRBD2. The V and J ends lost 1 base and 2 bases, in that order; junction bases with no gene match: 4. From germline, CDR1 is DFQATT and CDR2 SNEGSKA (reference sequence). The CDR3 consists of 14 residues. CDR3 loop: CSARAGRGQETQYF. The CDR3 nucleotides read TGCAGTGCTAGAGCGGGGAGGGGACAAGAGACCCAGTACTTC.

CDR3 sequence reads: CASSPTGQLNQPQHF. For the CDR3, the DNA is TGTGCCAGCAGCCCGACCGGACAGCTCAATCAGCCCCAGCATTTT. J is TRBJ1-5 and V is TRBV12-3 or TRBV12-4; a weak D match, TRBD1 (6 bases). The CDR3 is 15 residues long. V lost 6 bases to trimming and J lost 3 bases, with 15 bases between them.

The sample holds a few counts of this clonotype. The rearrangement links TRBV7-2 to TRBJ2-3, with a possible D match to TRBD2 (7 bases). The germline V gene encodes CDR1 SGHTA and CDR2 FQGNSA. The CDR3 has 17 residues. Trimming took 0 bases from V and 0 from J, leaving 13 bases between them. CDR3 protein: CASSLAARGASTDTQYF. The CDR3 nucleotides are TGTGCCAGCAGCTTAGCTGCACGGGGGGCCAGCACAGATACGCAGTATTTT. The complete variable domain, with remaining parts taken from reference TRBV7-2 and TRBJ2-3, reads GAGVSQSPSNKVTEKGKDVELRCDPISGHTALYWYRQSLGQGLEFLIYFQGNSAPDKSGLPSDRFSAERTGGSVSTLTIQRTQQEDSAVYLCASSLAARGASTDTQYFGPGTRLTVL.

This clonotype has a handful of counts. The rearrangement joins TRBV11-2 to TRBJ2-4; 9 bases align to TRBD1. Germline CDR1 and CDR2: SGHAT and FQNNGV. J gave up 3 bases and V 5 bases, and 8 bases lay outside the gene matches. CDR3 size: 16 residues. The DNA of the CDR3 is TGTGCCAGCAGCGCAACGACAGGGGGTAGCAAAAACATTCAGTACTTC. Translated, it gives CASSATTGGSKNIQYF.

This sequence joins TRBV20-1 and TRBJ1-4; 9 nucleotides match TRBD1. In germline, CDR1 is DFQATT, CDR2 SNEGSKA (reference sequence). The CDR3 is made up of 20 amino acids. The J segment lost 2 bases and the V segment lost 0 bases, leaving 16 bases of the junction unmatched. DNA of the CDR3: TGCAGTGCTAGAGATGTCGGACAGGGGCCGGGACTTGCTACTAATGAAAAACTGTTTTTT. This encodes CSARDVGQGPGLATNEKLFF.

The chain is built from TRBV28 and TRBJ1-1; D is unresolved. Between the trimmed V and J ends, which lost 6 bases and 3 bases, there was a span of 11 bases. The CDR3 runs 13 residues. The germline CDR1 and CDR2 sequences are MDHEN and SYDVKM. The CDR3 sequence: CASRSSGDTEAFF. The CDR3 DNA sequence: TGTGCCAGCAGGTCCTCTGGGGACACTGAAGCTTTCTTT.